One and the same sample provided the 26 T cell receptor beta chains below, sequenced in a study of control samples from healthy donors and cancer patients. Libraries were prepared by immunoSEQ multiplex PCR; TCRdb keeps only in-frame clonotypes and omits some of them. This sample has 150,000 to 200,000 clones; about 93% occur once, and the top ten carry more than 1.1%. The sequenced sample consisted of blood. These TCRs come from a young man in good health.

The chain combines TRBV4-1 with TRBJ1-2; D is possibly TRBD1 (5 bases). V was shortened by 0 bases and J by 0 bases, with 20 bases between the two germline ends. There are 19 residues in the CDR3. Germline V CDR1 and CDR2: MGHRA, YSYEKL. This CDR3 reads CASSQDSRAQGAPNYGYTF. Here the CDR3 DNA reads TGCGCCAGCAGCCAAGATTCCAGGGCCCAGGGCGCCCCTAACTATGGCTACACCTTC.

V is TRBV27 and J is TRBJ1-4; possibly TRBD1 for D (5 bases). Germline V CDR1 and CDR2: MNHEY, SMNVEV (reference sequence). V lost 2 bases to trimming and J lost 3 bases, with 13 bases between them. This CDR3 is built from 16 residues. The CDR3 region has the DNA TGTGCCAGCAGTTTAACCCGGGGGGGGGCTAATGAAAAACTGTTTTTT. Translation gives CASSLTRGGANEKLFF.

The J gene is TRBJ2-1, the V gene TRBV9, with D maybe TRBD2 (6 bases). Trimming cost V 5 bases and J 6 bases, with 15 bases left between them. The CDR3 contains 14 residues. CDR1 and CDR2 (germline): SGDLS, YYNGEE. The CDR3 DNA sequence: TGTGCCAGCAGTAATTCCGGGACTCCCAATGAGCAGTTCTTC. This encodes CASSNSGTPNEQFF.

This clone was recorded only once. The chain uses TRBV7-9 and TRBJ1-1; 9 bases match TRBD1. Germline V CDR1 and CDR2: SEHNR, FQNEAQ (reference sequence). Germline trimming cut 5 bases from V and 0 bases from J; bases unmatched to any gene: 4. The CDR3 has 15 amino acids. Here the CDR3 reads CASSLTGGMNTEAFF. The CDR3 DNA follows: TGTGCCAGCAGCCTAACAGGGGGCATGAACACTGAAGCTTTCTTT. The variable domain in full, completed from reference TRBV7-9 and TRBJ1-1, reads DTGVSQNPRHKITKRGQNVTFRCDPISEHNRLYWYRQTLGQGPEFLTYFQNEAQLEKSRLLSDRFSAERPKGSFSTLEIQRTEQGDSAMYLCASSLTGGMNTEAFFGQGTRLTVV.

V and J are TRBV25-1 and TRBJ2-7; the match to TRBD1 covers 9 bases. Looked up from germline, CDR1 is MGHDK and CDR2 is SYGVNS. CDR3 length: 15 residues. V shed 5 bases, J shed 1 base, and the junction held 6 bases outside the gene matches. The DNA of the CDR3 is TGTGCCAGCAGTAAAACAGGGGGCCGTTCCTACGAGCAGTACTTC. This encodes CASSKTGGRSYEQYF.

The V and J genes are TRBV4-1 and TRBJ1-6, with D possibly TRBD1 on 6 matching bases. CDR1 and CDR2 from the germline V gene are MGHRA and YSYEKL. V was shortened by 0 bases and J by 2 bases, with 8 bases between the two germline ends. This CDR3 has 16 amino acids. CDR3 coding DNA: TGCGCCAGCAGCCAAGAACAGGGTACCTATAATTCACCCCTCCACTTT. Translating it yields CASSQEQGTYNSPLHF.

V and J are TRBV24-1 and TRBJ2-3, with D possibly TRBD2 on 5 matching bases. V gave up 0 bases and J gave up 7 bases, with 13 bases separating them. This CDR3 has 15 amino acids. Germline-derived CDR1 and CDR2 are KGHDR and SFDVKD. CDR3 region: CATSDLQAGGYTQYF. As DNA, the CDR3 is TGTGCCACCAGTGATTTGCAAGCCGGAGGATATACGCAGTATTTT.

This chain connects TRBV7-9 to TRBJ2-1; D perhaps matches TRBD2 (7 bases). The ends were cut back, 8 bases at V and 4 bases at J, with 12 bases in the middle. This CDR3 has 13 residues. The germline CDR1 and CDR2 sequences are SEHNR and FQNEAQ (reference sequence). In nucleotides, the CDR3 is TGTGCCAGCCGGCGGGGGCAATACAATGAGCAGTTCTTC. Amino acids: CASRRGQYNEQFF.

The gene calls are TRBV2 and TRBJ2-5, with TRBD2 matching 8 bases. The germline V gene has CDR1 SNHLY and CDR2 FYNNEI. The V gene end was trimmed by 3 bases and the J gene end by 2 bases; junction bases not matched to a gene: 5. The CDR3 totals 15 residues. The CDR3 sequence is CASSEERGLQETQYF. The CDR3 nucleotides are TGTGCCAGCAGTGAGGAGCGGGGGCTTCAAGAGACCCAGTACTTC.

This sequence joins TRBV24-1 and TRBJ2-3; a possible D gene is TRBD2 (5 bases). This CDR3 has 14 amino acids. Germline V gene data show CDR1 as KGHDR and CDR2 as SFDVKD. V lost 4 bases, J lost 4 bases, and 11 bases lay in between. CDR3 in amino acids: CATSESPSSDTQYF. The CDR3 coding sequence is TGTGCCACCAGTGAATCCCCTAGCTCAGATACGCAGTATTTT.

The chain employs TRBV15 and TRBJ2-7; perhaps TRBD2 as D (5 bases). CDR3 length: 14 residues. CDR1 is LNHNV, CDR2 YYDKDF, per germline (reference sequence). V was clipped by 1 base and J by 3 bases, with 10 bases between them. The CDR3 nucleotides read TGTGCCACCAGCAGAGTTTATGGGAGCTACGAGCAGTACTTC. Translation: CATSRVYGSYEQYF.

The CDR3, as DNA: TGTGCCTGGAGCCCTAGCGGGGGGGATGAGCAGTTCTTC. This sequence encodes CAWSPSGGDEQFF. The chain is built from TRBV30 and TRBJ2-1; 12 nucleotides agree with TRBD2. V was pared by 3 bases and J by 8 bases, with 2 bases of the junction left unmatched. Germline V gives CDR1 GTSNPN, CDR2 SVGIG (reference sequence). CDR3 size: 13 residues.

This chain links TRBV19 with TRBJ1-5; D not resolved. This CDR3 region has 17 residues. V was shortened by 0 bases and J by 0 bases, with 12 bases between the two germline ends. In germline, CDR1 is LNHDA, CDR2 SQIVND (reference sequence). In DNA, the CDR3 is TGTGCCAGTAGTATAGAGGCCAGGTTTCGTAGCAATCAGCCCCAGCATTTT. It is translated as CASSIEARFRSNQPQHF.

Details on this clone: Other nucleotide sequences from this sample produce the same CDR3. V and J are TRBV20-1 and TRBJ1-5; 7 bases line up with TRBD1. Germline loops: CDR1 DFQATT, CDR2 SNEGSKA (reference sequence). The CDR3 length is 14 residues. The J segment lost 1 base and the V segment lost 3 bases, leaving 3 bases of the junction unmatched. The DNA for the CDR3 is TGCAGTGCTAGTACAGGGGTAAGCAATCAGCCCCAGCATTTT. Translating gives CSASTGVSNQPQHF.

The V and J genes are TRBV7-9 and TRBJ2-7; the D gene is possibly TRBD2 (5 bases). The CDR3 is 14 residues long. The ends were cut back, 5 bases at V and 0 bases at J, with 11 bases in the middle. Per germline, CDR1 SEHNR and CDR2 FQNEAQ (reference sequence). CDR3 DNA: TGTGCCAGCAGCCTCAAAGGGAGCTCCTACGAGCAGTACTTC. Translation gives CASSLKGSSYEQYF.

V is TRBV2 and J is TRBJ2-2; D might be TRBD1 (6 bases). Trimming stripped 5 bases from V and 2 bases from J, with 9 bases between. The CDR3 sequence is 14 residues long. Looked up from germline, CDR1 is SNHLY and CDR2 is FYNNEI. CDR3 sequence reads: CASSRQANTGELFF. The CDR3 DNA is TGTGCCAGCAGTAGACAGGCCAACACCGGGGAGCTGTTTTTT.

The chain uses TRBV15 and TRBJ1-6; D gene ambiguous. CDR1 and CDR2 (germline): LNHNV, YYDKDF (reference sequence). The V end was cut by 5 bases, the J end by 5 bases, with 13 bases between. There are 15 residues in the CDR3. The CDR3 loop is CATSLRSRNNSPLHF. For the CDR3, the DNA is TGTGCCACCAGCTTAAGGTCCCGGAATAATTCACCCCTCCACTTT.

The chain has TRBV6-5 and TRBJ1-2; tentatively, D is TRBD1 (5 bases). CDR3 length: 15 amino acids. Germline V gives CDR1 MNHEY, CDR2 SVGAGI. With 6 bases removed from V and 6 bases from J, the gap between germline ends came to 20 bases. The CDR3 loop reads CASRPSPGEGNGYTF. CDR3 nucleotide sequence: TGTGCCAGCAGGCCCTCCCCGGGGGAGGGAAATGGCTACACCTTC.

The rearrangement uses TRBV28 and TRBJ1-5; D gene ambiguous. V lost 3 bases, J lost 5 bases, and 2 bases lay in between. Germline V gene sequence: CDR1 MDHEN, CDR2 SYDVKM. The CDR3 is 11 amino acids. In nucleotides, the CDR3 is TGTGCCAGCAGTTTGGATCAGCCCCAGCATTTT. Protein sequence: CASSLDQPQHF. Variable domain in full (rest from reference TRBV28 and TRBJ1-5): DVKVTQSSRYLVKRTGEKVFLECVQDMDHENMFWYRQDPGLGLRLIYFSYDVKMKEKGDIPEGYSVSREKKERFSLILESASTNQTSMYLCASSLDQPQHFGDGTRLSIL.

The CDR3 region is CASRQRDIHYGYTF. The CDR3 DNA sequence: TGTGCAAGTCGCCAGAGGGACATCCACTATGGCTACACCTTC. This chain joins TRBV12-2 and TRBJ1-2; the D call TRBD1 from the table was never checked on the DNA. TRBV12-2 is termed a pseudogene. The CDR3 runs 14 residues.

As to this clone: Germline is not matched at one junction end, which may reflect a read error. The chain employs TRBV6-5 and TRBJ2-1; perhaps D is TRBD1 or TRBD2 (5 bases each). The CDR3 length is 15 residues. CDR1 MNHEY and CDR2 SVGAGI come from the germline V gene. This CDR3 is CTSSTRVFEGNEQFF. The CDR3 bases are TGTACCAGCAGTACCAGAGTTTTTGAGGGGAATGAGCAGTTCTTC.

The CDR3 DNA reads as TGTGCCAGCAGCTCTTCCTTGTTGGGGGTGGGGCAGTTCTTC. Protein product: CASSSSLLGVGQFF. This chain joins TRBV3-1 (or the pseudogene TRBV3-2) and TRBJ2-1; either TRBD1 or TRBD2 may supply D (5 bases each). Germline lookup yields CDR1 LGHDT and CDR2 YNNKEL (reference sequence). V was trimmed by 5 bases and J by 12 bases, leaving 20 bases between them. The CDR3 has 14 residues.

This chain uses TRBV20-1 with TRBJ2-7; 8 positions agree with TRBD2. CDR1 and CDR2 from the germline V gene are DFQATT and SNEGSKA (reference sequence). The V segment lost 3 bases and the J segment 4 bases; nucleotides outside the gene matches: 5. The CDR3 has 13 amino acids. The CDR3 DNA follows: TGCAGTGCTAGTCAAGCGGGGGCATACGAGCAGTACTTC. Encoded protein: CSASQAGAYEQYF.

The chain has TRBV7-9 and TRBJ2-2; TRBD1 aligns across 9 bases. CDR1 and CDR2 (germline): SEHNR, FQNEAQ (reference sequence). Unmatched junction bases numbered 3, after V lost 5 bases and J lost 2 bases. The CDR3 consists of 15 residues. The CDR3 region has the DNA TGTGCCAGCAGCCAGGGACAGGGAAACACCGGGGAGCTGTTTTTT. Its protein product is CASSQGQGNTGELFF.

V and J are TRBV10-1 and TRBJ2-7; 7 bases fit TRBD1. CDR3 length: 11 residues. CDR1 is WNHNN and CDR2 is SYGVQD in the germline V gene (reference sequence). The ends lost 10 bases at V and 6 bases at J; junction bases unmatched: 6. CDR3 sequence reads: CATVEGAEQYF. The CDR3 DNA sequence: TGCGCCACCGTCGAGGGGGCCGAGCAGTACTTC.

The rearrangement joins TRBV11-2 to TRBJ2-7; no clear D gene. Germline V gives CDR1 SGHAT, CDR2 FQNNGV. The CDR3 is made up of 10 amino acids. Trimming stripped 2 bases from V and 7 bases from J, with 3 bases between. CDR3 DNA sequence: TGTGCCAGCAGCTTACAGGAGCAGTACTTC. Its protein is CASSLQEQYF.